This T cell receptor (beta chain) was captured in a study of OX40 agonist ivuxolimab in advanced cancers. Findings and limits, study-wide: Still undetermined is the antigen specificity of the expanded peripheral T cells. There was clonal expansion of CD4+ and CD8+ blood T cells by week 6 at 0.1 to 3.0 mg/kg. CD4+ T cells averaged fewer expanded clones than CD8+ T cells.

Between the trimmed V and J ends, which lost 2 bases and 3 bases, there was a span of 14 bases. There are 16 residues in the CDR3. Germline CDR1 reads SGHTA; CDR2 reads FQGNSA. Only in-frame clones appear in the TCRdb table, and some are missing; sequencing was by immunoSEQ multiplex PCR. Of 70,000 to 85,000 clones in the sample, approximately 94% are singletons; the top ten hold 4.8%. A note on this clone: Its antigen is not known.

This TCR derives from an adult with an advanced solid tumor such as melanoma, head and neck, liver or kidney cancer. This material consisted of CD4+ or CD8+ T cells sorted from blood, taken in a trial of the OX40 agonist ivuxolimab. The chain links TRBV7-2 to TRBJ1-3; no definite D call. The CDR3 region is CASSLLMGIRGNTIYF. Here the CDR3 DNA reads TGTGCCAGCAGCTTACTCATGGGAATTCGTGGAAACACCATATATTTT.